This T cell receptor beta chain was identified in a study of blood T cells in healthy people across ages. With a J-beta primer mix and a sample-barcoded 5' primer, a second PCR ran roughly 7 to 11 cycles. Tags on each cDNA molecule came from a template-switch adaptor with 12 random nucleotides. From the 5' RACE reads, TCRdb called clonotypes with MiXCR, one entry per CDR3 protein. This repertoire shows 1.5 million to 1.8 million distinct CDR3 sequences, 35% to 45% found once; its top ten account for less than 5%. Every donor gave 8.5 to 10 milliliters of peripheral blood. Total RNA, at least 6 micrograms per sample, was extracted from PBMCs. Trimming shortened V by 4 bases and J by 4 bases, and 19 bases separated the two germline ends. Germline values: CDR1 SGDLS, CDR2 YYNGEE. The CDR3 is made up of 16 amino acids.

The sequence was collected from a woman between 18 and 29 years old in good health. Sequencing used blood. The V call is TRBV9, the J call TRBJ2-3; D remains unclear. CDR3 bases: TGTGCCAGCAGCTCCCGCCTCGGTAGCAGCGCAGATACGCAGTATTTT. Translated: CASSSRLGSSADTQYF.